This T cell receptor beta chain was documented in a study of shared clonotypes between healthy human individuals. Repertoires were generated with immunoSEQ multiplex PCR, while TCRdb's copy carries only in-frame clones and drops some. The table shows 560,000 or so clones, with about 96% occurring only once. Notes on this clone: Its antigen is still unknown.

The CDR3 loop spans 16 amino acids. With 4 bases clipped from V and 5 bases from J, the junction kept 10 bases outside the gene matches. Germline loops: CDR1 LNHDA, CDR2 SQIVND (reference sequence). Study-level findings and limits: Donor scarcity curtailed the genetic and exposure-history diversity represented herein.

Positively selected for CCR7, the CD45RO-negative cells used as naive CD8 cells excluded terminally differentiated effector memory CD45RA+ cells. The V gene is TRBV19, the J gene TRBJ2-7; TRBD2 matches 11 bases. Input material: naive CD8+ T cells sorted from blood. This clonotype was sampled from a woman under 40 in good health. The CDR3 DNA sequence: TGTGCCAGTAGTACGTCCCTAGCGGGAGGAAAAGACGAGCAGTACTTC. This translates into CASSTSLAGGKDEQYF.